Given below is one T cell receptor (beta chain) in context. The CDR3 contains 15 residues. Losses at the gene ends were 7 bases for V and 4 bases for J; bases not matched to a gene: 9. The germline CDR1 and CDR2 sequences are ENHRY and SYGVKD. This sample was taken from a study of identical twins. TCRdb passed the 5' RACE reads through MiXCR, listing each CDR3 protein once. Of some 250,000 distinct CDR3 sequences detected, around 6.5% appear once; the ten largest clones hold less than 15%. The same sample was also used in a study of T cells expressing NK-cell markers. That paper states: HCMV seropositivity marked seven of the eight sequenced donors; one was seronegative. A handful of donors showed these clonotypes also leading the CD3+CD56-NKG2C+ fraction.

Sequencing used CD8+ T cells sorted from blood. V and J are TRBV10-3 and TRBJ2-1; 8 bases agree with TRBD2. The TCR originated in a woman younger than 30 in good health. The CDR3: CAITRVSGSYNEQFF. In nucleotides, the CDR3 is TGTGCCATCACGCGTGTAAGCGGGAGTTACAATGAGCAGTTCTTC.